This is a list of T cell receptor beta chains from one sample in a study of Graves' ophthalmopathy and Graves' hyperthyroidism. TCRdb independently ran MiXCR on the multiplex PCR reads; one entry per CDR3 protein. Found here are 900,000 to 1,200,000 distinct CDR3 sequences, about 36% of them singletons; the top ten hold around 10%. Sequencing input: peripheral blood or thyroid tissue (not recorded which). These receptors all come from an adult man with Graves' hyperthyroidism. The CDR3 runs from the conserved cysteine through the conserved F or W. The D gene is left open where the match is weak. Some rows mark clone size as missing; the rest say once, few, many or name a class of expanded clone.

.,TRBV29-1,.,TRBJ1-1,11,TGCAGCCTGGTTGTAGGCACTGAAGCTTTCTTT,CSLVVGTEAFF
TRBD1,TRBV7-2,.,TRBJ1-6,16,TGTGCCAGCAGCTTCTCCGGGACAGGGGGCAATTCACCCCTCCACTTT,CASSFSGTGGNSPLHF
TRBD2,TRBV29-1,few,TRBJ2-5,19,TGCAGCGTTGTGCTTCCGGGACTAGCGGGGCCTTCGTTCCAAGAGACCCAGTACTTC,CSVVLPGLAGPSFQETQYF
TRBD1,TRBV5-4,many,TRBJ1-1,15,TGTGCCAGCAGCTTGGGGGACAGGGACTACACTGAAGCTTTCTTT,CASSLGDRDYTEAFF
.,TRBV25-1,.,TRBJ2-5,15,TGTGCCAGCAGTGAGTGGAGCCCCCTCCAAGAGACCCAGTACTTC,CASSEWSPLQETQYF
.,TRBV24-1,few,TRBJ2-3,15,TGTGCCACCAGTGATGGAGGGCGAAGCACAGATACGCAGTATTTT,CATSDGGRSTDTQYF
.,TRBV11-1,few,TRBJ2-7,14,TGTGCCAGCAGGCCCCCGGGTAGCGGATACGAGCAGTACTTC,CASRPPGSGYEQYF
TRBD2,TRBV19,many,TRBJ2-2,16,TGTGCCAGTAGTCAAGCCGCGGGGGGATTGAGCGGGGAGCTGTTTTTT,CASSQAAGGLSGELFF
.,TRBV14,.,TRBJ1-3,16,TGTGCCAGCAGCCATCGGGGGGCCCCCTCTGGAAACACCATATATTTT,CASSHRGAPSGNTIYF
.,TRBV24-1,few,TRBJ1-5,16,TGTGCCACCAGTTACGAGTTGGGGGACAGCAATCAGCCCCAGCATTTT,CATSYELGDSNQPQHF
.,TRBV24-1,once,TRBJ1-1,12,TGTGCCACCAGTGCTAGGAACACTGAAGCTTTCTTT,CATSARNTEAFF